The 29 T cell receptor beta chains listed next were all sequenced from one sample in a study of T cells in Graves' hyperthyroidism and ophthalmopathy. Amplified TCR beta CDR3 regions derived from RNA transcripts. The primer set for the first-round RT-PCR of the TCR CDR3 was HTBI. TCRdb passed the multiplex PCR reads through MiXCR, listing each CDR3 protein once. The sample has under 200,000 distinct CDR3 sequences, just under 9.5% seen once. Specimen: blood. The receptors shown here come from a woman between 18 and 30 years old with Graves' hyperthyroidism that later progressed to Graves' ophthalmopathy.

This clonotype was observed at least ten times. V usage is TRBV28 and J usage is TRBJ1-2; D might be TRBD1 (5 bases). This CDR3 is 15 amino acids long. The germline V gene encodes CDR1 MDHEN and CDR2 SYDVKM. V shed 1 base and J shed 4 bases, with 13 bases lying between them. The DNA for the CDR3 is TGTGCCAGCAGTTTATATGCAGGGCTTGTCTATGGCTACACCTTC. Protein sequence: CASSLYAGLVYGYTF.

This clonotype appeared many times. The rearrangement uses TRBV24-1 and TRBJ1-2, with a tentative D call TRBD1 (5 bases). Germline loops: CDR1 KGHDR, CDR2 SFDVKD. CDR3 length: 15 residues. Trimming took off 4 bases at V and 2 bases at J, with 13 bases between the two ends. The CDR3 protein is CATSDSGTVNYGYTF. The CDR3 DNA is TGTGCCACCAGTGACTCAGGGACGGTGAACTATGGCTACACCTTC.

This clonotype was seen many times. The chain employs TRBV19 and TRBJ2-7; 7 nucleotides agree with TRBD1. This CDR3 region has 13 residues. J lost 6 bases, V lost 5 bases, and 7 bases had no gene match. The V gene's germline CDR1 is LNHDA and CDR2 SQIVND (reference sequence). The CDR3, as DNA: TGTGCCAGTAGTGTCCAGACAGGGTTCGAGCAGTACTTC. Translation gives CASSVQTGFEQYF.

This clonotype was seen more than once but under ten times. The chain couples TRBV2 to TRBJ1-6, with D possibly TRBD1 on 5 matching bases. The CDR3 is made up of 15 amino acids. V dropped 3 bases and J dropped 8 bases, with 14 bases sitting between them. Germline V lookup: CDR1 SNHLY, CDR2 FYNNEI. In DNA, the CDR3 is TGTGCCAGCAGTGAGGTCAGGGCTTACGATTCACCCCTCCACTTT. As protein: CASSEVRAYDSPLHF. Based on the CDR3 plus reference TRBV2 and TRBJ1-6, the full variable domain is EPEVTQTPSHQVTQMGQEVILRCVPISNHLYFYWYRQILGQKVEFLVSFYNNEISEKSEIFDDQFSVERPDGSNFTLKIRSTKLEDSAMYFCASSEVRAYDSPLHFGNGTRLTVT.

This clonotype came up many times. This chain joins TRBV20-1 and TRBJ2-3; perhaps TRBD2 as D (5 bases). The CDR3 extends over 14 amino acids. The V gene lost 2 bases and the J gene lost 0 bases, with 9 bases spanning the gap. CDR1 is DFQATT and CDR2 is SNEGSKA in the germline V gene (reference sequence). For the CDR3, the DNA is TGCAGTGCTAGACGAGCGGATAGCACAGATACGCAGTATTTT. It yields the protein CSARRADSTDTQYF.

Comments on this clonotype: The junction departs from germline at one end; a sequencing error may be responsible. The CDR3 coding sequence is TGTGCCACCCGTGATGCGGGTATGAACACTGAAGCTTTCTTT. Its translation is CATRDAGMNTEAFF. The V gene is TRBV24-1, the J gene TRBJ1-1; no clear D gene. This CDR3 region has 14 residues. Looked up from germline, CDR1 is KGHDR and CDR2 is SFDVKD.

This clonotype was observed at least ten times. This chain uses TRBV10-3 with TRBJ2-5; D unresolved. V was pared by 0 bases and J by 0 bases, with 8 bases between. CDR1 ENHRY and CDR2 SYGVKD come from the germline V gene. This CDR3 comprises 15 residues. CDR3 in amino acids: CAISESVPNQETQYF. The CDR3, as DNA: TGTGCCATCAGTGAGTCGGTACCCAACCAAGAGACCCAGTACTTC.

This clonotype was recorded many times. The genes are TRBV20-1 and TRBJ2-3, with 7 bases matching TRBD2. This CDR3 contains 15 residues. J was trimmed by 0 bases and V by 2 bases; bases with no gene match: 5. CDR1 is DFQATT, CDR2 SNEGSKA, per germline (reference sequence). The CDR3 region has the DNA TGCAGTGCTAGAAATGTGCGGGAGAGCACAGATACGCAGTATTTT. Protein sequence: CSARNVRESTDTQYF.

This clonotype was counted many times. The V call is TRBV30, the J call TRBJ2-3; 9 bases are a match to TRBD1. The CDR3 is 13 residues long. Losses at the gene ends were 3 bases for V and 4 bases for J; bases not matched to a gene: 2. From germline, CDR1 is GTSNPN and CDR2 SVGIG (reference sequence). The CDR3 loop is CAWSRDRADTQYF. In nucleotides, the CDR3 is TGTGCCTGGAGCCGGGACAGGGCAGATACGCAGTATTTT. Complete variable domain (other parts from reference TRBV30 and TRBJ2-3): SQTIHQWPATLVQPVGSPLSLECTVEGTSNPNLYWYRQAAGRGLQLLFYSVGIGQISSEVPQNLSASRPQDRQFILSSKKLLLSDSGFYLCAWSRDRADTQYFGPGTRLTVL.

This clonotype was found many times. The rearrangement uses TRBV7-9 and TRBJ1-1; D uncertain. The V gene lost 6 bases and the J gene lost 1 base, with 9 bases spanning the gap. Germline CDR1 and CDR2: SEHNR and FQNEAQ (reference sequence). The CDR3 loop spans 13 amino acids. The CDR3 reads CASRERENTEAFF. The CDR3 nucleotides are TGTGCCAGCAGGGAACGGGAGAACACTGAAGCTTTCTTT.

Many counts were recorded for this clonotype. J is TRBJ1-5 and V is TRBV19; TRBD1 might be the D (6 bases). CDR3 length: 15 amino acids. Trimming removed 1 base from V and 4 bases from J, with 11 bases in between. CDR1 and CDR2 from the germline V gene are LNHDA and SQIVND (reference sequence). DNA of the CDR3: TGTGCCAGTAGTATAGGGACAGCCGCTAATCAGCCCCAGCATTTT. It specifies CASSIGTAANQPQHF.

This clonotype was recorded many times. The chain recombines TRBV7-9 with TRBJ1-6; D unresolved. The CDR3 runs to 14 residues. Per the germline V gene, CDR1 is SEHNR and CDR2 is FQNEAQ (reference sequence). V was pared by 3 bases and J by 8 bases, with 11 bases between. Written as DNA, the CDR3 is TGTGCCAGCAGCTTGGGGTTCCCCTATTCACCCCTCCACTTT. Protein: CASSLGFPYSPLHF.

This clonotype was seen just once. The chain recombines TRBV24-1 with TRBJ2-3; the D is unclear. The CDR3 extends over 13 amino acids. Trimming pared 6 bases from V and 4 bases from J, leaving 10 bases between. The germline V gene has CDR1 KGHDR and CDR2 SFDVKD. The CDR3 DNA sequence: TGTGCCACCAGTCCGTTCAGGTCAGATACGCAGTATTTT. It specifies CATSPFRSDTQYF.

This sequence joins TRBV6-4 and TRBJ2-2; D might be TRBD1 (5 bases). V dropped 5 bases and J dropped 3 bases, with 10 bases sitting between them. The V gene's germline CDR1 is MRHNA and CDR2 SNTAGT. The CDR3 sequence is 14 residues long. CDR3 residues: CASSRQGDTGELFF. DNA of the CDR3: TGTGCCAGCAGTCGCCAGGGCGACACCGGGGAGCTGTTTTTT.

This clonotype has at least ten counts. This rearrangement joins TRBV11-2 to TRBJ2-1; 8 positions match TRBD1. Per the germline V gene, CDR1 is SGHAT and CDR2 is FQNNGV. CDR3 length equals 19 residues. Trimming removed 1 base from V and 5 bases from J; junction bases left unmatched: 16. CDR3 sequence: CASSLVVAGGWGRDNEQFF. The DNA of the CDR3 is TGTGCCAGCAGCTTAGTCGTGGCAGGGGGCTGGGGGAGAGACAATGAGCAGTTCTTC.

Many counts were recorded for this clonotype. V is TRBV9 and J is TRBJ1-1; 7 positions agree with TRBD1. The CDR3 runs to 16 residues. With V trimmed by 0 bases and J by 2 bases, 7 bases remained unmatched. CDR1 SGDLS and CDR2 YYNGEE come from the germline V gene. The CDR3, as DNA: TGTGCCAGCAGCGTAGCCCGGGACAGCCCTAACACTGAAGCTTTCTTT. It specifies CASSVARDSPNTEAFF.

The chain couples TRBV5-6 to TRBJ1-5, with D perhaps TRBD1 (5 bases). Germline-derived CDR1 and CDR2 are SGHDT and YYEEEE. V was trimmed by 1 base and J by 3 bases, leaving 11 bases between them. This CDR3 spans 15 amino acids. CDR3 coding DNA: TGTGCCAGCAGCTTGAGGGGATCGGTCAATCAGCCCCAGCATTTT. Residues: CASSLRGSVNQPQHF.

This chain uses TRBV5-4 with TRBJ1-1; the D gene is possibly TRBD1 (5 bases). The CDR3 loop spans 17 amino acids. CDR1 SGHNT and CDR2 YYREEE come from the germline V gene (reference sequence). Trimming shortened V by 0 bases and J by 6 bases, and 21 bases separated the two germline ends. The CDR3 loop reads CASSLGGRVERSAEAFF. CDR3 DNA sequence: TGTGCCAGCAGCTTGGGGGGCCGGGTTGAAAGGAGCGCTGAAGCTTTCTTT. Full variable domain (rest looked up from reference TRBV5-4 and TRBJ1-1): ETGVTQSPTHLIKTRGQQVTLRCSSQSGHNTVSWYQQALGQGPQFIFQYYREEENGRGNFPPRFSGLQFPNYSSELNVNALELDDSALYLCASSLGGRVERSAEAFFGQGTRLTVV.

V usage is TRBV10-3 and J usage is TRBJ2-6; 11 nucleotides match TRBD1. The junction had 9 bases not matched to a gene; V was cut back by 2 bases and J by 0 bases. Germline V lookup: CDR1 ENHRY, CDR2 SYGVKD. The CDR3 totals 20 residues. CDR3 DNA: TGTGCCATCAGTGAGCCACCGGGACAGGGGGGCCCCTCTGGGGCCAACGTCCTGACTTTC. This translates into CAISEPPGQGGPSGANVLTF.

This clonotype has only a few counts. At one end the junction does not follow the germline gene, possibly because of a read error. This sequence joins TRBV28 and TRBJ2-5; 9 nucleotides agree with TRBD1. This CDR3 has 12 residues. Germline CDR1 and CDR2: MDHEN and SYDVKM. The CDR3 sequence: CASSRTTGTGNF. The CDR3 DNA reads as TGTGCCAGCAGTAGAACCACCGGGACAGGGAACTTC.

This clonotype was counted many times. The gene calls are TRBV2 and TRBJ2-4, with D tentatively TRBD1 or TRBD2 (6 bases each). Germline CDR1 is SNHLY and CDR2 is FYNNEI. CDR3 size: 14 residues. V shed 6 bases and J shed 1 base, with 10 bases lying between them. The CDR3 DNA reads TGTGCCAGCAGGGGGGGCCGGGCCAAAAACATTCAGTACTTC. Translated, it gives CASRGGRAKNIQYF.

This clonotype has more than one count but fewer than ten. This sequence joins TRBV5-1 and TRBJ2-5; TRBD2 agrees at 8 bases. Germline CDR1 is SGHRS and CDR2 is YFSETQ. The junction had 9 bases not matched to a gene; V was cut back by 4 bases and J by 4 bases. This CDR3 is built from 15 residues. The CDR3, as DNA: TGCGCCAGCAGCCGTCTCCCGGGGGGGCTAGAGACCCAGTACTTC. Residues: CASSRLPGGLETQYF.

This clonotype was picked up a small number of times. A much larger clone is a single base away; this may be a read error. The J gene is TRBJ2-7, the V gene TRBV2, with a possible D match to TRBD2 (7 bases). Looked up from germline, CDR1 is SNHLY and CDR2 is FYNNEI. The CDR3 contains 16 residues. The V and J ends lost 4 bases and 3 bases respectively, with 19 bases between them. DNA of the CDR3: TGTGCCAGCAGTGCTCCCCTTGGCGGGGGCGACTACGAGCAGTACTTC. Translated, it gives CASSAPLGGGDYEQYF.

This clonotype came up many times. The chain has TRBV2 and TRBJ2-7; 8 nucleotides agree with TRBD1. The CDR3 length is 13 residues. Germline V gives CDR1 SNHLY, CDR2 FYNNEI. V lost 5 bases to trimming and J lost 5 bases; unmatched junction nucleotides: 5. The CDR3 bases are TGTGCCAGCAGTCGGGACAGGACGAACGAGCAGTACTTC. This gives the protein CASSRDRTNEQYF.

Ten or more counts support this clonotype. The chain links TRBV25-1 to TRBJ2-3; a possible D gene is TRBD1 (6 bases). This CDR3 spans 16 amino acids. V was cut by 2 bases and J by 6 bases, with 18 bases left in between. CDR1 is MGHDK and CDR2 is SYGVNS in the germline V gene. In DNA, the CDR3 is TGTGCCAGCAGTGAACTATTTGGGGGCAGTGTGGATACGCAGTATTTT. This sequence encodes CASSELFGGSVDTQYF.

The table lists this clonotype with many counts. J is TRBJ1-3 and V is TRBV2; possibly TRBD1 for D (6 bases). This CDR3 contains 16 residues. The V end lost 4 bases, the J end lost 1 base, and 14 bases lay between the germline ends. The germline gives CDR1 SNHLY, CDR2 FYNNEI. The CDR3 loop reads CASSVGADTSGNTIYF. The CDR3 region has the DNA TGTGCCAGCAGTGTGGGGGCCGATACATCTGGAAACACCATATATTTT.

At least ten counts were recorded for this clonotype. J is TRBJ2-5 and V is TRBV12-3 or TRBV12-4; 7 nucleotides line up with TRBD2. Germline trimming cut 1 base from V and 2 bases from J; bases unmatched to any gene: 7. The length of the CDR3 is 16 residues. The CDR3 DNA is TGTGCCAGCAGTTTAGATCGCGGGGGATTACAAGAGACCCAGTACTTC. This codes for CASSLDRGGLQETQYF.

The chain joins TRBV20-1 to TRBJ2-1, with D tentatively TRBD2 (6 bases). Trimming cost V 0 bases and J 15 bases, with 18 bases left between them. The CDR3 sequence is 13 residues long. The germline V gene has CDR1 DFQATT and CDR2 SNEGSKA (reference sequence). CDR3 nucleotides: TGCAGTGCTAGAGATTCCTCTAGACTAGTACTGTTCTTC. This translates into CSARDSSRLVLFF.

This clonotype showed up just a few times. CDR3 sequence (DNA): TGTGCCAGCAGCGTGGGCACTACTAATTCACCCCTCCACTTT. Translated: CASSVGTTNSPLHF. The chain carries TRBV9 and TRBJ1-6; no reliable D call. The CDR3 covers 14 residues. V lost 2 bases and J lost 6, with 9 bases in between. Germline CDR1 reads SGDLS; CDR2 reads YYNGEE.